These 2 T cell receptor beta chains originate from one sample sequenced in a study of response to subunit inactivated influenza vaccine. Using its own MiXCR run on the RT-PCR reads, TCRdb lists one record per CDR3 protein. This sample has roughly 760,000 distinct CDR3 sequences; 20% to 25% occur once, and the top ten carry about a tenth. The sample here was PBMCs from blood, taken roughly 5 days after vaccination. The receptors here all came from a man aged 50 or older who received an inactivated influenza vaccine.

The DNA for the CDR3 is TGTGCCAGCAGGGGGACTGATCCTCGGTACAATGAGCAGTTCTTC. Amino acid sequence: CASRGTDPRYNEQFF. The chain has TRBV6-1 and TRBJ2-1; D is possibly TRBD2 (6 bases). CDR1 and CDR2 (germline): MNHNS, SASEGT. V gave up 6 bases and J gave up 4 bases, with 16 bases separating them. The CDR3 has 15 amino acids.

This clonotype showed up just a few times. The chain recombines TRBV20-1 with TRBJ2-3; D ambiguous. The CDR3 has 14 residues. From germline, CDR1 is DFQATT and CDR2 SNEGSKA (reference sequence). Trimming stripped 0 bases from V and 2 bases from J, with 9 bases between. CDR3 loop: CSARDLGNTDTQYF. CDR3 DNA: TGCAGTGCTAGAGATCTGGGCAACACAGATACGCAGTATTTT.